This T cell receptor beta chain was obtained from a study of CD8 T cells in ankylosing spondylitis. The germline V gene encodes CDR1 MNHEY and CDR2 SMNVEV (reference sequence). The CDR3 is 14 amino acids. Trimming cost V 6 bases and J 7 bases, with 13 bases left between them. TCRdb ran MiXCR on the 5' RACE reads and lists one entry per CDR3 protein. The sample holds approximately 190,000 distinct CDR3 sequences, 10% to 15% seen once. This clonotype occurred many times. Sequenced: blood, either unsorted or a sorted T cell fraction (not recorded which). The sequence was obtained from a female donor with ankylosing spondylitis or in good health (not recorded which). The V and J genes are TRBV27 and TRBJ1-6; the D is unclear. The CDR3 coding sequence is TGTGCCAGCAGCCGGACCCTCATGAATTCACCCCTCCACTTT. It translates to CASSRTLMNSPLHF.